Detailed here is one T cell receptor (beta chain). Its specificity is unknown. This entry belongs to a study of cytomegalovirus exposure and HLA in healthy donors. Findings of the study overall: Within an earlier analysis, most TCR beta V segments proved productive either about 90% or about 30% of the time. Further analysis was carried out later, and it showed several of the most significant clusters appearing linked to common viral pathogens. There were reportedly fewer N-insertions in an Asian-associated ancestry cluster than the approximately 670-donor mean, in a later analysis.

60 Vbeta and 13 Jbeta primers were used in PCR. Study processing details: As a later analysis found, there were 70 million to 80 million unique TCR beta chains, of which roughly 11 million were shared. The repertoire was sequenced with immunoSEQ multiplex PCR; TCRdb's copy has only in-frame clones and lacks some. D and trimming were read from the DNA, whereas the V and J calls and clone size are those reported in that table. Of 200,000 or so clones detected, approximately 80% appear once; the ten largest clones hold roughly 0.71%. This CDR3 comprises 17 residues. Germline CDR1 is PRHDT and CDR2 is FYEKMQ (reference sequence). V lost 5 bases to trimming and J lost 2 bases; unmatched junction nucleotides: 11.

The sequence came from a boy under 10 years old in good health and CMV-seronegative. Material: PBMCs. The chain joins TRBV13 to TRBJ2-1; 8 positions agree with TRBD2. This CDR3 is CASSPVYYGGAYNEQFF. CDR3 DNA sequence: TGTGCCAGCAGCCCCGTTTACTACGGGGGGGCCTACAATGAGCAGTTCTTC.